Listed below are T cell receptor beta chains from one sample, sequenced in a study of T cells after yellow fever vaccination. MiXCR, run by TCRdb on the 5' RACE reads, gives a single entry per CDR3 protein. This sample has about 340,000 distinct CDR3 sequences, with 12% found just once. The sample was CD4+ T cells sorted from PBMCs, taken 15 days after the yellow fever booster vaccination. The receptors were sampled from a man in his late teens or twenties who received the YFV17D yellow fever vaccine. CDR3s include the opening cysteine and the closing phenylalanine or tryptophan. A D gene is named only where the DNA matches it firmly. Part of the rows lack a size; the others show once, few, many or a class for expanded clones.

>TRBJ2-5|TRBV6-6|.|.
TGTGCCTCCACCCCCCCGGGTCAAGAGACCCAGTACTTC
CASTPPGQETQYF
>TRBJ1-1|TRBV20-1|.|.
TGCAGTGCTAGAGATCAGGTTTCAGGGAGCAGGCACACTGAAGCTTTCTTT
CSARDQVSGSRHTEAFF
>TRBJ2-3|TRBV27|TRBD2|.
TGTGCCAGCACCAGATTTGCTACTAGCGGGGGGCAGAGCACAGATACGCAGTATTTT
CASTRFATSGGQSTDTQYF
>TRBJ1-6|TRBV4-2|TRBD1|few
TGTGCCAGCAGCCAACCCGGGACAGATTCACCCCTCCACTTT
CASSQPGTDSPLHF
>TRBJ2-4|TRBV6-2/TRBV6-3|.|.
TGTGCCAGCAGTTACGACCAGGCTTTATTGTCGGCCAAAAACATTCAGTACTTC
CASSYDQALLSAKNIQYF
>TRBJ1-3|TRBV9|.|many
TGTGCCAGCAGCGTAGGGCAGGGCGGCAACACCATATATTTT
CASSVGQGGNTIYF
>TRBJ1-2|TRBV7-2|TRBD1|few
TGTGCCAGCAGCCCAGGGGCGGGACAGCGGAATGGCTACACCTTC
CASSPGAGQRNGYTF
>TRBJ2-4|TRBV11-2|TRBD2|few
TGTGCCAGCAGCCGACTAGCGGGGGAAAACATTCAGTACTTC
CASSRLAGENIQYF
>TRBJ1-6|TRBV28|TRBD1|many
TGTGCCACCACCGGGACAGGGGTCTCACCCCTCCACTTT
CATTGTGVSPLHF
>TRBJ1-6|TRBV4-1|.|few
TGCGCCAGCAGCCAAGTCAAGACGACAGGCTACTCACCCCTCCACTTT
CASSQVKTTGYSPLHF
>TRBJ2-3|TRBV7-7|TRBD2|few
TGTGCTAGCAGCTTAGCGGGGGCCGTAGATACGCAGTATTTT
CASSLAGAVDTQYF
>TRBJ1-4|TRBV7-9|TRBD1|many
TGTGCCAGCAGCCGGACAGGAAGGTCCGCCTTAAATGAAAAACTGTTTTTT
CASSRTGRSALNEKLFF
>TRBJ1-5|TRBV6-2/TRBV6-3|.|few
TGTGCCAGCAGCTCGGGGGGAAAGGGGCCTGGGCCCCAGCATTTT
CASSSGGKGPGPQHF
>TRBJ1-6|TRBV27|TRBD1|many
TGTGCCAGCAGTCCGGACAGGGGGCGCGGAGGCTTGTCACCCCTCCACTTT
CASSPDRGRGGLSPLHF
>TRBJ1-1|TRBV20-1|TRBD1|.
TGCAGTGCTAGACCTGGACAGGGGAACACTGAAGCTTTCTTT
CSARPGQGNTEAFF
>TRBJ2-3|TRBV4-1|TRBD2|many
TGCGCCAGCAGCCAAGATGGGCTAGCGGGGGGAGCTAGCACAGATACGCAGTATTTT
CASSQDGLAGGASTDTQYF
>TRBJ1-2|TRBV24-1|.|.
TGTGCCACCAGTGATTTTACGCAGGACTATGGCTACACCTTC
CATSDFTQDYGYTF
>TRBJ2-3|TRBV20-1|.|few
TGCAGTGCGTCGGGGGACACAGATACGCAGTATTTT
CSASGDTDTQYF
>TRBJ2-1|TRBV7-2|TRBD1|few
TGTGCCAGCAGCGCAGACAGGGGATGGGATGAGCAGTTCTTC
CASSADRGWDEQFF
>TRBJ1-1|TRBV15|.|.
TGTGCCACCAGCAGCTCGACAGGTCGGTGGACTGAAGCTTTCTTT
CATSSSTGRWTEAFF
>TRBJ1-6|TRBV20-1|.|.
TGCAGTGCTTATCCCAGGGGAATCTATAATTCACCCCTCCACTTT
CSAYPRGIYNSPLHF
>TRBJ1-4|TRBV6-5|TRBD1|.
TGTGCCAGCAGTTGGTCCTCGGGACAGGGGGATGAAAAACTGTTTTTT
CASSWSSGQGDEKLFF
>TRBJ2-7|TRBV7-9|.|.
TGTGCCAGCAGCTTACAGAGCACCTACGAGCAGTACTTC
CASSLQSTYEQYF
>TRBJ2-5|TRBV5-5|TRBD1|few
TGTGCCAGCAGCGTGGTGGGACAGGGATATCAAGAGACCCAGTACTTC
CASSVVGQGYQETQYF
>TRBJ2-5|TRBV29-1|TRBD1|few
TGCAGCGCCAGACAGGGGACAGAGACCCAGTACTTC
CSARQGTETQYF
>TRBJ2-1|TRBV7-9|TRBD2|.
TGTGCCAGCAGCCCCCAGCGGGGGGCGTACAATGAGCAGTTCTTC
CASSPQRGAYNEQFF
>TRBJ1-1|TRBV12-3/TRBV12-4|.|.
TGTGCCAGCAGCTTATGGGCAGGGGAAGCTTTCTTT
CASSLWAGEAFF
>TRBJ1-6|TRBV4-3|.|few
TGCGCCAGCAGCCAAGAGTTTACGGGGATAGATAATTCACCCCTCCACTTT
CASSQEFTGIDNSPLHF
>TRBJ1-6|TRBV5-4|.|few
TGTGCCAGCAGCTTGGGATGGGGCTCACCCCTCCACTTT
CASSLGWGSPLHF
>TRBJ2-3|TRBV4-1|.|few
TGCGCCAGCAGTTTTGGAGGTTTCACAGATACGCAGTATTTT
CASSFGGFTDTQYF
>TRBJ2-2|TRBV5-1|TRBD2|many
TGCGCCAGCAGCTCAGGACTAGCGGAGACCACCGGGGAGCTGTTTTTT
CASSSGLAETTGELFF
>TRBJ2-2|TRBV3-1|.|few
TGTGCCAGCAGCCGAGATATAGTGACCGGGGAGCTGTTTTTT
CASSRDIVTGELFF
>TRBJ2-7|TRBV28|.|few
TGTGCCAGCAGTGGACCCCAACCTAGATTTACCTACGAGCAGTACTTC
CASSGPQPRFTYEQYF
>TRBJ2-7|TRBV7-9|TRBD1|.
TGTGCCAGCAGCTTAGATCCAGGGGGTGCCTCCTACGAGCAGTACTTC
CASSLDPGGASYEQYF
>TRBJ2-7|TRBV12-3/TRBV12-4|.|.
TGTGCCAGCGGCCGTTCGAGCGAGCAGTACTTC
CASGRSSEQYF
>TRBJ2-7|TRBV20-1|.|.
TGCAGTGCTAGGGCCCCCGGCTACGAGCAGTACTTC
CSARAPGYEQYF
>TRBJ1-6|TRBV9|.|few
TGTGCCAGCAGCGTAGAACAGTCTAACTCACCCCTCCACTTT
CASSVEQSNSPLHF
>TRBJ2-3|TRBV5-1|TRBD1|few
TGCGCCAGCAGCCCCGGACAGGGGGCACCAGATACGCAGTATTTT
CASSPGQGAPDTQYF
>TRBJ2-5|TRBV10-3|.|few
TGTGCCATCAGTGAAAACACAGGGTTGGGAGAGACCCAGTACTTC
CAISENTGLGETQYF
>TRBJ2-5|TRBV5-1|TRBD1|many
TGCGCCAGCAGCTCGACAGGGGCCGGCGAGACCCAGTACTTC
CASSSTGAGETQYF
>TRBJ2-7|TRBV20-1|TRBD1|many
TGCAGTGCTAGAGGTGGGACAGGGAGTGAGTTCGAGCAGTACTTC
CSARGGTGSEFEQYF
>TRBJ2-2|TRBV6-5|.|few
TGTGCCAGCAGAACGGGCAACAGGAACACCGGGGAGCTGTTTTTT
CASRTGNRNTGELFF
>TRBJ2-1|TRBV15|.|.
TGTGCCACCAGCAGAGATCAAGTGGGGGTGCCCTACAATGAGCAGTTCTTC
CATSRDQVGVPYNEQFF
>TRBJ1-1|TRBV7-2|.|few
TGTGCCAGCAGCTTTTTCCGGGACACTGAAGCTTTCTTT
CASSFFRDTEAFF
>TRBJ2-5|TRBV20-1|TRBD2|few
TGCAGTGCTACGCCCCCCCAGCGGGGGGGAGAGACCCAGTACTTC
CSATPPQRGGETQYF
>TRBJ1-1|TRBV5-1|TRBD1|.
TGCGCCAGCAGGGCGGGACAGGAGAACACTGAAGCTTTCTTT
CASRAGQENTEAFF
>TRBJ2-5|TRBV2|.|.
TGTGCCAGCAGTCCAAGATGGTACCAAGAGACCCAGTACTTC
CASSPRWYQETQYF
>TRBJ1-1|TRBV30|.|.
TGTGCCTGGAGTCTTGGGTATAGCACTGAAGCTTTCTTT
CAWSLGYSTEAFF
>TRBJ2-2|TRBV10-1|TRBD1|.
TGCGCCAGCAGCGGGGGGGACAGGGGGCTCGCCGGGGAGCTGTTTTTT
CASSGGDRGLAGELFF
>TRBJ2-1|TRBV20-1|TRBD2|few
TGCAGTGCTAGCTTGGCGGGGGGAACCTACAATGAGCAGTTCTTC
CSASLAGGTYNEQFF
>TRBJ1-2|TRBV6-4|.|few
TGTGCCAGCAGTGACTCGTTTCCCCGGGGATTTGATGGCTACACCTTC
CASSDSFPRGFDGYTF
>TRBJ1-2|TRBV5-1|.|.
TGCGCCAGCTCCTGGCCTGCTGGGACGGATGGCTACACCTTC
CASSWPAGTDGYTF
>TRBJ1-2|TRBV24-1|.|.
TGTGCCACCAGTGATTTGATTGAGGGCTACACCTTC
CATSDLIEGYTF
>TRBJ2-1|TRBV12-3/TRBV12-4|TRBD1|many
TGTGCCAGCAGTTTAGACCACAGGGGGCGGGCCGGCAATGAGCAGTTCTTC
CASSLDHRGRAGNEQFF
>TRBJ2-5|TRBV7-9|.|many
TGTGCCAGCAGTCGAGGGGGGGAGACCCAGTACTTC
CASSRGGETQYF
>TRBJ2-2|TRBV9|.|many
TGTGCCAGCAGCGTAGCGGGGAGGTTCGGCGGGGAGCTGTTTTTT
CASSVAGRFGGELFF
>TRBJ2-3|TRBV5-1|.|.
TGCGCCAGCAGCTTTACGGGCGTTGGTACAGATACGCAGTATTTT
CASSFTGVGTDTQYF
>TRBJ1-2|TRBV4-3|.|few
TGCGCCAGCAGACCGACAGGAGACTATGGCTACACCTTC
CASRPTGDYGYTF
>TRBJ1-6|TRBV5-1|TRBD1|.
TGCGCCAGCAGCCCCCAACAGGGGATGGATTCACCCCTCCACTTT
CASSPQQGMDSPLHF
>TRBJ2-3|TRBV7-9|TRBD1|.
TGTGGCGGACAGGGTTACACAGATACGCAGTATTTT
CGGQGYTDTQYF